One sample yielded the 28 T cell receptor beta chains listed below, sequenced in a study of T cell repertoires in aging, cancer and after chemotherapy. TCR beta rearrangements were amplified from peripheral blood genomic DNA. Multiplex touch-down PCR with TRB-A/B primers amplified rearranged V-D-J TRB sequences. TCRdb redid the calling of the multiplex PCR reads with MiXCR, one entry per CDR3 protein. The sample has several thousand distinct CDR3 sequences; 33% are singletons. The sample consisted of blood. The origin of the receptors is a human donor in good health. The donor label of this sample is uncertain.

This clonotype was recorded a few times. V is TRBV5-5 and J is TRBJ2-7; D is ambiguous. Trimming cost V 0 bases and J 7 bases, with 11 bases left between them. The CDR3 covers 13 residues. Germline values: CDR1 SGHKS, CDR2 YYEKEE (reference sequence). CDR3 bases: TGTGCCAGCAGCTTGGTTGGCAGTCTGGAGCAGTACTTC. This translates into CASSLVGSLEQYF.

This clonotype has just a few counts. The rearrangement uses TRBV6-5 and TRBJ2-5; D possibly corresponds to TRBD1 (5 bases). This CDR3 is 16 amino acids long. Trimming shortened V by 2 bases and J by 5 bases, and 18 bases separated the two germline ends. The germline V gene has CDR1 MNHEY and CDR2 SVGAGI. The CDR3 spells CASSYRAGWMGETQYF. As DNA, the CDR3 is TGTGCCAGCAGTTACAGGGCAGGGTGGATGGGGGAGACCCAGTACTTC.

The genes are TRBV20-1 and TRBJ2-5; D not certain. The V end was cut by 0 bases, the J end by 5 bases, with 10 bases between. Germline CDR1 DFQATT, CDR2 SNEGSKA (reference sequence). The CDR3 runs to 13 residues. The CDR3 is CSAREDKRETQYF. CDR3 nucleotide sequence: TGCAGTGCTAGAGAAGACAAACGGGAGACCCAGTACTTC.

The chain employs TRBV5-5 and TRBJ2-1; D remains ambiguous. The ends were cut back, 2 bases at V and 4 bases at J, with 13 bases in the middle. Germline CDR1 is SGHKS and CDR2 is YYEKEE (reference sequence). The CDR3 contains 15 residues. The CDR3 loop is CASSFSGDGYNEQFF. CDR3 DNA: TGTGCCAGCAGCTTTTCGGGCGACGGGTACAATGAGCAGTTCTTC.

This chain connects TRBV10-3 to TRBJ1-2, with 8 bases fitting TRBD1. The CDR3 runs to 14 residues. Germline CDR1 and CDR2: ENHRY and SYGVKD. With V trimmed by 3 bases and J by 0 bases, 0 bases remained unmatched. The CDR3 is CAISDRGPNYGYTF. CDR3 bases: TGTGCCATCAGTGACAGGGGGCCTAACTATGGCTACACCTTC.

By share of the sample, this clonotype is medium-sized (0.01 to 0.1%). The CDR3 DNA is TGTGCCAGCACCGGAGTGGGACACACCGTTTCACCCCTCCACTTT. It encodes CASTGVGHTVSPLHF. V and J are TRBV6-1 and TRBJ1-6; weak D call: TRBD1 (6 bases). From germline, CDR1 is MNHNS and CDR2 SASEGT. The CDR3 runs to 15 residues. The V end was cut by 7 bases, the J end by 9 bases, with 19 bases between.

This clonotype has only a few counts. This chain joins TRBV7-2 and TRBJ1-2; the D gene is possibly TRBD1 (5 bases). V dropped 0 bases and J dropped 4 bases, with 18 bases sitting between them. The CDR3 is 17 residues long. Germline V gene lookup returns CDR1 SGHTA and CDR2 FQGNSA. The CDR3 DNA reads TGTGCCAGCAGCTTAGCGCTGCCAGTCGGGGCTTCCTATGGCTACACCTTC. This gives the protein CASSLALPVGASYGYTF.

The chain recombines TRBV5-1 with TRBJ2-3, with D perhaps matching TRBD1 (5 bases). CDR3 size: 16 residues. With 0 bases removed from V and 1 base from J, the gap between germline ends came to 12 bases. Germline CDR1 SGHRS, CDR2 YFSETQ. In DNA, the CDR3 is TGCGCCAGCAGCTTGGGGGGCAGGGTACGCACAGATACGCAGTATTTT. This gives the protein CASSLGGRVRTDTQYF. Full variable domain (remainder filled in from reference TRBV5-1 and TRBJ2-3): KAGVTQTPRYLIKTRGQQVTLSCSPISGHRSVSWYQQTPGQGLQFLFEYFSETQRNKGNFPGRFSGRQFSNSRSEMNVSTLELGDSALYLCASSLGGRVRTDTQYFGPGTRLTVL.

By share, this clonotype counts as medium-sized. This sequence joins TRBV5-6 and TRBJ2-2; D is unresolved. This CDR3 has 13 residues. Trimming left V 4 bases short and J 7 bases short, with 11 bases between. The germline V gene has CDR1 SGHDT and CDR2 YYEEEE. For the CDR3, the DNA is TGTGCCAGCAGCCGGAAGGGAATCGGGGAGCTGTTTTTT. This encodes CASSRKGIGELFF.

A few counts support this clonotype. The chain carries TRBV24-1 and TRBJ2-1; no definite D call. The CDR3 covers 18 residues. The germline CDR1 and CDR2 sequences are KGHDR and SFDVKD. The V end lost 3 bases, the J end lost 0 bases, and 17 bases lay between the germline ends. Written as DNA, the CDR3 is TGTGCCACCAGTGATCCCTCGGCGCGGCAGAGCTCCTACAATGAGCAGTTCTTC. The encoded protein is CATSDPSARQSSYNEQFF.

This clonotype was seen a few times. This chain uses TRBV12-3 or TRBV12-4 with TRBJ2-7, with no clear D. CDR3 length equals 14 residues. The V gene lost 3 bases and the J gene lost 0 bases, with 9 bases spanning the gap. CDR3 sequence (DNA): TGTGCCAGCAGTTTGGGATTCCGCTCCTACGAGCAGTACTTC. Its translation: CASSLGFRSYEQYF.

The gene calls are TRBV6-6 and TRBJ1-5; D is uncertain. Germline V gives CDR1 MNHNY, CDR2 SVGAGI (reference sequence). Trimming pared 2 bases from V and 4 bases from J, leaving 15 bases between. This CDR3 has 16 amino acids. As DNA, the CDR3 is TGTGCCAGCAGTTACCCCGGAGTTCTCCGGAATCAGCCCCAGCATTTT. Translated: CASSYPGVLRNQPQHF.

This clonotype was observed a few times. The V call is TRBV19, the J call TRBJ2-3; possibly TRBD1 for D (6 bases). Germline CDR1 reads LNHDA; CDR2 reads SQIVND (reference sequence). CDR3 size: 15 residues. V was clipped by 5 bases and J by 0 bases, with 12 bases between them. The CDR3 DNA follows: TGTGCCAGTAGTCGGTGGGGGCCAAGCACAGATACGCAGTATTTT. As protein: CASSRWGPSTDTQYF. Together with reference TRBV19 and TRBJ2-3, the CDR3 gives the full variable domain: DGGITQSPKYLFRKEGQNVTLSCEQNLNHDAMYWYRQDPGQGLRLIYYSQIVNDFQKGDIAEGYSVSREKKESFPLTVTSAQKNPTAFYLCASSRWGPSTDTQYFGPGTRLTVL.

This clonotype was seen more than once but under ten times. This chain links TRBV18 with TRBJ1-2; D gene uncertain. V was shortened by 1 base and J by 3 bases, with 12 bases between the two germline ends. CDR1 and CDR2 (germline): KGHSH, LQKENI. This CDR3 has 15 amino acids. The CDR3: CASSPQGAIHYGYTF. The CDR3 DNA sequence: TGTGCCAGCTCACCACAGGGTGCTATCCACTATGGCTACACCTTC.

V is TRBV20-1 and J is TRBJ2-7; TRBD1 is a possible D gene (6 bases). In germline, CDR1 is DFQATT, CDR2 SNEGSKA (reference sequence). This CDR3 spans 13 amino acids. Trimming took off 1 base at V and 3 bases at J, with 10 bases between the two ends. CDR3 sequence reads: CSARGSGVYEQYF. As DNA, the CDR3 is TGCAGTGCTAGAGGGTCAGGGGTCTACGAGCAGTACTTC.

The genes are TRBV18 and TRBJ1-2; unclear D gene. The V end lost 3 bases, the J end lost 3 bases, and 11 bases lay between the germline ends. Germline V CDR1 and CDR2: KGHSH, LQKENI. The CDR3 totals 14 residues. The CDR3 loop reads CASSPGGKDYGYTF. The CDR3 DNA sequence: TGTGCCAGCTCACCGGGAGGGAAGGACTATGGCTACACCTTC. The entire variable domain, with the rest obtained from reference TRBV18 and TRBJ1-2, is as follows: NAGVMQNPRHLVRRRGQEARLRCSPMKGHSHVYWYRQLPEEGLKFMVYLQKENIIDESGMPKERFSAEFPKEGPSILRIQQVVRGDSAAYFCASSPGGKDYGYTFGSGTRLTVV.

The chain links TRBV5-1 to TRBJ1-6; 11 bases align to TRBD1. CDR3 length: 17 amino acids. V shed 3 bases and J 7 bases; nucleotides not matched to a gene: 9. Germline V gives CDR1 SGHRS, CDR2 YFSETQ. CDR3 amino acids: CASSSWTGGAKNSPLHF. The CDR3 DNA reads TGCGCCAGCAGCTCCTGGACAGGGGGCGCGAAAAATTCACCCCTCCACTTT.

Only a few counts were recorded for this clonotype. CDR3: CATSDFGGMADEQFF. For the CDR3, the DNA is TGTGCCACCAGTGATTTCGGGGGTATGGCCGATGAGCAGTTCTTC. The V gene is TRBV24-1, the J gene TRBJ2-1, with a weak D call TRBD2 (6 bases). There are 15 residues in the CDR3. The germline CDR1 and CDR2 sequences are KGHDR and SFDVKD. V shed 1 base and J shed 8 bases, with 14 bases lying between them.

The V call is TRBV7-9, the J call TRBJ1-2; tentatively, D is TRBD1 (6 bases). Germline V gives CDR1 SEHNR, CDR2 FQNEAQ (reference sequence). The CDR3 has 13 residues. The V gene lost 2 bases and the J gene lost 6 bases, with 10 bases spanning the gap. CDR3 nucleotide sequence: TGTGCCAGCAGCTTAACAGGGAATAATGGCTACACCTTC. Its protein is CASSLTGNNGYTF. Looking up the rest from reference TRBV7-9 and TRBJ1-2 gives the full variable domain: DTGVSQNPRHKITKRGQNVTFRCDPISEHNRLYWYRQTLGQGPEFLTYFQNEAQLEKSRLLSDRFSAERPKGSFSTLEIQRTEQGDSAMYLCASSLTGNNGYTFGSGTRLTVV.

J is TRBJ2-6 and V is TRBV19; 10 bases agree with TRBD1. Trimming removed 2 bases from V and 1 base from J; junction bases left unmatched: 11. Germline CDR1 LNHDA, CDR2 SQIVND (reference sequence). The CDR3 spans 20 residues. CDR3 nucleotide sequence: TGTGCCAGTAGTATAAAAACCCAGACAGGGGGCTTATCTGGGGCCAACGTCCTGACTTTC. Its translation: CASSIKTQTGGLSGANVLTF.

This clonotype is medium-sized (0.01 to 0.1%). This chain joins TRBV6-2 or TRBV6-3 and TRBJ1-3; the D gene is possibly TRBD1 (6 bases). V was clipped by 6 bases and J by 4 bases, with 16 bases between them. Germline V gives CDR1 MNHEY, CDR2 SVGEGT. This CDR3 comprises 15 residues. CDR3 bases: TGTGCCAGCAGAGGATACAGGGAGGGCGGAAACACCATATATTTT. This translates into CASRGYREGGNTIYF.

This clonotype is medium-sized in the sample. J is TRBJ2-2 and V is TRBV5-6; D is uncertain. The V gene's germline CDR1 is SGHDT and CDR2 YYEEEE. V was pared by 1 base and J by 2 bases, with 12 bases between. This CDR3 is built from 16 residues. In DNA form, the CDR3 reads TGTGCCAGCAGCTTGATCACAGCGACCAACACCGGGGAGCTGTTTTTT. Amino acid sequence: CASSLITATNTGELFF.

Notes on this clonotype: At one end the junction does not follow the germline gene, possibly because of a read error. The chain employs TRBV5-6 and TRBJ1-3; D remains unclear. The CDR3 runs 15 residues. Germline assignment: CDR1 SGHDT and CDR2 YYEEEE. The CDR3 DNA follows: TGTGCCAGCAGCTTGGACATTTACTCTGGAAACACTATATATTTT. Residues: CASSLDIYSGNTIYF.

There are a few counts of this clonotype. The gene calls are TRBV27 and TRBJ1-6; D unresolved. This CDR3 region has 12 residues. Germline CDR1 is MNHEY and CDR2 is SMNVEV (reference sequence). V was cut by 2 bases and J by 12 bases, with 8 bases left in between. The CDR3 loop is CASSLLEGPLHF. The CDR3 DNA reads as TGTGCCAGCAGTTTACTCGAGGGACCCCTCCACTTT.

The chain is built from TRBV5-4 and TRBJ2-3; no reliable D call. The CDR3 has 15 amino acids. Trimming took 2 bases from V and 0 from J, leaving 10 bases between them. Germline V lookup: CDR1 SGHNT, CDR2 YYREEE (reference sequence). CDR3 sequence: CASSLTTFSTDTQYF. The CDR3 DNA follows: TGTGCCAGCAGCTTAACTACTTTTAGCACAGATACGCAGTATTTT.

In nucleotides, the CDR3 is TGTGCCAGCAGTTTTGGGTGGAACTATGGCTACACCTTC. This gives the protein CASSFGWNYGYTF. The chain links TRBV12-3 or TRBV12-4 to TRBJ1-2; D ambiguous. The length of the CDR3 is 13 residues. The V end was cut by 3 bases, the J end by 2 bases, with 7 bases between.

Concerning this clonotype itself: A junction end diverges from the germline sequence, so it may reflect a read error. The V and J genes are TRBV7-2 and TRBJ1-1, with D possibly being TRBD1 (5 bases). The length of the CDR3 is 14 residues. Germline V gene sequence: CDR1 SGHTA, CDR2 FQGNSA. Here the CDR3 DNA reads TGCGCCAGCAGCCAAGTCGGCGGGGGCACTGAAGCTTTCTTT. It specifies CASSQVGGGTEAFF.

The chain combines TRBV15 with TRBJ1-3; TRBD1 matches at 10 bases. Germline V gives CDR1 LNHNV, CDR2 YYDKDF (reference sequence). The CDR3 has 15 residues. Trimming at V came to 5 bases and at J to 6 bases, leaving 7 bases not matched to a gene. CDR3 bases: TGTGCCACCAGCCCCCGGGACAGGGGACAAAACACCATATATTTT. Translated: CATSPRDRGQNTIYF.